These 21 T cell receptor beta chains were all obtained from the same sample, sequenced in a study of cytomegalovirus exposure and HLA in healthy donors. PCR primers comprised 60 Vbeta and 13 Jbeta primers. Measured with immunoSEQ multiplex PCR; TCRdb has only the in-frame clones, and not every one. This table has approximately 89,000 clones, roughly 85% appearing once. Material for sequencing was PBMCs. These receptor sequences come from a man aged 40-55 years in good health and CMV-seropositive.

The V gene is TRBV19, the J gene TRBJ2-3; D call uncertain. Trimming shortened V by 7 bases and J by 2 bases, and 13 bases separated the two germline ends. The CDR3 is made up of 14 amino acids. In germline, CDR1 is LNHDA, CDR2 SQIVND (reference sequence). The chain's CDR3 is CASTETTSTDTQYF. The CDR3 DNA sequence: TGTGCCAGTACCGAAACGACATCCACAGATACGCAGTATTTT.

The chain employs TRBV18 and TRBJ2-2; 7 bases line up with TRBD1. V lost 3 bases and J lost 7; bases outside the gene matches: 2. There are 13 residues in the CDR3. Germline V gene lookup returns CDR1 KGHSH and CDR2 LQKENI. CDR3 nucleotides: TGTGCCAGCTCACCGACAGGGCTCGGGGAGCTGTTTTTT. Amino acid sequence: CASSPTGLGELFF.

The chain carries TRBV29-1 and TRBJ1-1; 7 positions agree with TRBD1. Germline trimming cut 4 bases from V and 3 bases from J; bases unmatched to any gene: 14. This CDR3 comprises 16 residues. Germline values: CDR1 SQVTM, CDR2 ANQGSEA. The CDR3 nucleotides read TGCAGCGTTGCAGGGACAGCGCAGGGGGTGGACACTGAAGCTTTCTTT. It specifies CSVAGTAQGVDTEAFF. The full variable domain, in which reference TRBV29-1 and TRBJ1-1 provide the parts outside the CDR3, is SAVISQKPSRDICQRGTSLTIQCQVDSQVTMMFWYRQQPGQSLTLIATANQGSEATYESGFVIDKFPISRPNLTFSTLTVSNMSPEDSSIYLCSVAGTAQGVDTEAFFGQGTRLTVV.

The V gene is TRBV7-9, the J gene TRBJ1-3, with D maybe TRBD1 (5 bases). The CDR3 covers 14 residues. Per germline, CDR1 SEHNR and CDR2 FQNEAQ (reference sequence). Trimming cost V 5 bases and J 2 bases, with 10 bases left between them. This chain's CDR3 is CASSLGTAGNTIYF. The CDR3 bases are TGTGCCAGCAGCCTGGGGACTGCTGGAAACACCATATATTTT.

As to this clone: Other DNA sequences in the same sample also yield this CDR3. J is TRBJ2-1 and V is TRBV6-1; the match to TRBD2 covers 9 bases. This CDR3 is 14 amino acids long. Per germline, CDR1 MNHNS and CDR2 SASEGT. V lost 3 bases and J lost 6; bases outside the gene matches: 3. The CDR3 DNA is TGTGCCAGCAGTGAGGGACTAGCCAGCAATGAGCAGTTCTTC. This gives the protein CASSEGLASNEQFF.

V and J are TRBV19 and TRBJ1-4, with TRBD1 identical over 9 bases. Per germline, CDR1 LNHDA and CDR2 SQIVND (reference sequence). This CDR3 contains 15 residues. With 1 base clipped from V and 7 bases from J, the junction kept 4 bases outside the gene matches. The CDR3 nucleotides are TGTGCCAGTAGTATAGGGGGGACAGGGACTGAAAAACTGTTTTTT. Its translation is CASSIGGTGTEKLFF.

The chain uses TRBV6-5 and TRBJ2-3, with 10 bases matching TRBD2. The CDR3 sequence is 15 residues long. Per germline, CDR1 MNHEY and CDR2 SVGAGI. J was trimmed by 6 bases and V by 5 bases; bases with no gene match: 8. The CDR3 bases are TGTGCCAGCAGTGGACAGAGCGGGGGGGCCGATACGCAGTATTTT. This encodes CASSGQSGGADTQYF.

The chain is built from TRBV28 and TRBJ2-2, with a possible D match to TRBD2 (6 bases). Germline lookup yields CDR1 MDHEN and CDR2 SYDVKM. There are 15 residues in the CDR3. V lost 3 bases and J lost 5, with 13 bases in between. CDR3 loop: CASSFFPGGTGELFF. DNA of the CDR3: TGTGCCAGCAGTTTCTTCCCCGGAGGGACCGGGGAGCTGTTTTTT. Drawing the rest from reference TRBV28 and TRBJ2-2, the complete variable domain is DVKVTQSSRYLVKRTGEKVFLECVQDMDHENMFWYRQDPGLGLRLIYFSYDVKMKEKGDIPEGYSVSREKKERFSLILESASTNQTSMYLCASSFFPGGTGELFFGEGSRLTVL.

The chain uses TRBV2 and TRBJ2-7, with D possibly TRBD2 on 5 matching bases. CDR3 length: 15 residues. With 8 bases removed from V and 2 bases from J, the gap between germline ends came to 19 bases. The V gene's germline CDR1 is SNHLY and CDR2 FYNNEI. The CDR3 is CASATSRAVAYEQYF. The CDR3 region has the DNA TGTGCCAGCGCCACTTCTCGAGCGGTTGCCTACGAGCAGTACTTC. Full variable domain (missing parts from reference TRBV2 and TRBJ2-7): EPEVTQTPSHQVTQMGQEVILRCVPISNHLYFYWYRQILGQKVEFLVSFYNNEISEKSEIFDDQFSVERPDGSNFTLKIRSTKLEDSAMYFCASATSRAVAYEQYFGPGTRLTVT.

J is TRBJ2-1 and V is TRBV7-9; no clear D. Germline V lookup: CDR1 SEHNR, CDR2 FQNEAQ (reference sequence). Trimming cost V 1 base and J 13 bases, with 14 bases left between them. The CDR3 runs to 13 residues. This chain's CDR3 is CASSLEASSTQFF. In DNA, the CDR3 is TGTGCCAGCAGCTTAGAGGCTAGTAGTACCCAGTTCTTC.

The chain combines TRBV5-1 with TRBJ2-3; 14 bases fit TRBD2. The CDR3 is 16 residues long. V lost 4 bases, J lost 5 bases, and 6 bases stayed unmatched. Per the germline V gene, CDR1 is SGHRS and CDR2 is YFSETQ. CDR3: CASSRTSGRIEDTQYF. In nucleotides, the CDR3 is TGCGCCAGCAGCCGGACTAGCGGGAGGATAGAAGATACGCAGTATTTT.

V usage is TRBV19 and J usage is TRBJ1-3; tentatively, D is TRBD1 (6 bases). Germline V gives CDR1 LNHDA, CDR2 SQIVND (reference sequence). The CDR3 runs to 15 residues. V was trimmed by 3 bases and J by 0 bases, leaving 9 bases between them. The CDR3, as DNA: TGTGCCAGTAGTATCCTACAGGGCTCTGGAAACACCATATATTTT. This encodes CASSILQGSGNTIYF.

The chain recombines TRBV7-2 with TRBJ2-3, with 12 bases identical to TRBD2. V trimming: 2 bases; J trimming: 4 bases; junction bases outside the gene matches: 7. This CDR3 is built from 17 residues. Germline CDR1 SGHTA, CDR2 FQGNSA. CDR3 in DNA: TGTGCCAGCAGCTTAAGGCTAGCGGGGGGGTTGGCAGATACGCAGTATTTT. Translating gives CASSLRLAGGLADTQYF.

The chain has TRBV18 and TRBJ2-7, with 8 bases matching TRBD1. The trim removed 3 bases at V and 5 bases at J, leaving 12 bases unmatched. There are 16 residues in the CDR3. Germline V gene sequence: CDR1 KGHSH, CDR2 LQKENI. The CDR3 region is CASSPARSGGYHEQYF. Here the CDR3 DNA reads TGTGCCAGCTCACCGGCAAGGTCAGGGGGCTACCACGAGCAGTACTTC.

The rearrangement uses TRBV6-6 and TRBJ2-7; 8 bases map to TRBD2. From germline, CDR1 is MNHNY and CDR2 SVGAGI (reference sequence). V lost 6 bases and J lost 2; bases outside the gene matches: 6. CDR3 length: 14 amino acids. This chain's CDR3 is CASSYGGEAYEQYF. For the CDR3, the DNA is TGTGCCAGCAGCTACGGGGGGGAGGCCTACGAGCAGTACTTC.

The CDR3 loop is CASSPASGGAETQYF. The CDR3 region has the DNA TGTGCCAGCAGCCCAGCTAGCGGGGGGGCGGAGACCCAGTACTTC. The chain uses TRBV5-4 and TRBJ2-5, with 12 bases identical to TRBD2. CDR1 SGHNT and CDR2 YYREEE come from the germline V gene (reference sequence). The CDR3 runs to 15 residues. V lost 4 bases and J lost 5; bases outside the gene matches: 6.

CDR3 sequence reads: CASSQKVGGSEQYF. In nucleotides, the CDR3 is TGTGCCAGCAGCCAAAAAGTAGGGGGCAGTGAGCAGTACTTC. The J gene is TRBJ2-7, the V gene TRBV14, with 7 nucleotides matching TRBD1. Trimming removed 2 bases from V and 7 bases from J; junction bases left unmatched: 8. CDR1 and CDR2 (germline): SGHDN, FVKESK. The length of the CDR3 is 14 residues.

The chain is built from TRBV9 and TRBJ2-3, with TRBD1 identical over 9 bases. The CDR3 is 17 residues long. Germline CDR1 and CDR2: SGDLS and YYNGEE. Germline trimming cut 4 bases from V and 4 bases from J; bases unmatched to any gene: 13. In DNA form, the CDR3 reads TGTGCCAGCAGCAACCGGGACAGGGTCTGGGGGGCAGATACGCAGTATTTT. As protein: CASSNRDRVWGADTQYF.

V is TRBV19 and J is TRBJ2-1; 13 nucleotides agree with TRBD2. The CDR3 covers 15 residues. Germline CDR1 and CDR2: LNHDA and SQIVND (reference sequence). The ends lost 9 bases at V and 4 bases at J; junction bases unmatched: 6. CDR3 nucleotide sequence: TGTGCCAGCGATCCGGGACTAGCGGGATACAATGAGCAGTTCTTC. Translated, it gives CASDPGLAGYNEQFF.

The chain recombines TRBV10-2 with TRBJ1-4, with a weak D call TRBD1 (6 bases). CDR3 length: 12 amino acids. V lost 3 bases to trimming and J lost 8 bases, with 7 bases between them. Germline assignment: CDR1 WSHSY and CDR2 SAAADI. The CDR3 DNA follows: TGCGCCAGCAGTGATGGGGGCGAAAAACTGTTTTTT. Translating gives CASSDGGEKLFF.

Only a few counts were recorded for this clone. The chain recombines TRBV5-1 with TRBJ2-7, with D maybe TRBD2 (5 bases). V lost 0 bases and J lost 4, with 8 bases in between. CDR1 is SGHRS and CDR2 is YFSETQ in the germline V gene. The CDR3 sequence is 13 residues long. The CDR3 bases are TGCGCCAGCAGCTTGGCCCTAGCTTACGAGCAGTACTTC. Amino acids: CASSLALAYEQYF. Variable domain in full (rest from reference TRBV5-1 and TRBJ2-7): KAGVTQTPRYLIKTRGQQVTLSCSPISGHRSVSWYQQTPGQGLQFLFEYFSETQRNKGNFPGRFSGRQFSNSRSEMNVSTLELGDSALYLCASSLALAYEQYFGPGTRLTVT.